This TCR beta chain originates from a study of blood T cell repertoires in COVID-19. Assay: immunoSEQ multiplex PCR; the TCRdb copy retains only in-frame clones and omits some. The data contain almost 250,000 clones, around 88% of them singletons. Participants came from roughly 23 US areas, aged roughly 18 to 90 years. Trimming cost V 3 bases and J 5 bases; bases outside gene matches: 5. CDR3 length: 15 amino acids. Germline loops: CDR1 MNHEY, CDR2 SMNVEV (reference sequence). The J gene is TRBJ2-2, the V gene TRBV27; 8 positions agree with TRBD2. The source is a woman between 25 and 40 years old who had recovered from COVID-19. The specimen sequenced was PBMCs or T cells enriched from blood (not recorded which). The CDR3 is CASSFRLARTGELFF. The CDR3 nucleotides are TGTGCCAGCAGTTTCCGACTAGCGCGAACCGGGGAGCTGTTTTTT.